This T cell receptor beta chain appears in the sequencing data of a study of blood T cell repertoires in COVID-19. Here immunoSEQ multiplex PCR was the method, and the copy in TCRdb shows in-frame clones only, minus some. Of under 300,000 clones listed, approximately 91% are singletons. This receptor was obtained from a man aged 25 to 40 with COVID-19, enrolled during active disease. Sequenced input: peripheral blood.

The CDR3: CSPTSGHEQFF. The CDR3 DNA is TGCAGTCCTACTAGCGGACATGAGCAGTTCTTC. V is TRBV20-1 and J is TRBJ2-1; 8 nucleotides agree with TRBD2. The CDR3 has 11 amino acids. From germline, CDR1 is DFQATT and CDR2 SNEGSKA (reference sequence). The trim removed 8 bases at V and 8 bases at J, leaving 5 bases unmatched.